This is a list of T cell receptor beta chains from one sample in a study of T cell responses to AZD1222 COVID-19 vaccine. Profiled with immunoSEQ multiplex PCR; TCRdb holds only in-frame clones, not every one. The sample carries fewer than 70,000 clones, around nine tenths recorded once. Sequenced material: peripheral blood, taken on day 0 of AZD1222 vaccination. These receptors were collected from an adult in good health. CDR3s include the opening cysteine and the closing phenylalanine or tryptophan. D genes are given only for firm matches. Clone size is stated in some rows and not others, as once, few, many or a class when expanded.

d_call | j_call | v_call | clone_size | cdr3_aa | cdr3_nt
- | TRBJ1-1 | TRBV18 | - | CASSTLNTEAFF | TGTGCCAGCTCAACTCTGAACACTGAAGCTTTCTTT
- | TRBJ2-2 | TRBV5-1 | - | CASSLPTGNTGELFF | TGCGCCAGCAGCTTGCCCACAGGGAACACCGGGGAGCTGTTTTTT
TRBD1 | TRBJ1-6 | TRBV7-3 | - | CASSLQGADSPLHF | TGTGCCAGCAGCTTACAGGGGGCGGATTCACCCCTCCACTTT
TRBD2 | TRBJ2-2 | TRBV28 | - | CASLAFRAGGYPGTGELFF | TGTGCCAGCCTCGCATTCCGAGCGGGGGGATACCCGGGGACCGGGGAGCTGTTTTTT
TRBD1 | TRBJ1-4 | TRBV27 | - | CASRRDRNEKLFF | TGTGCCAGCAGAAGGGACAGGAATGAAAAACTGTTTTTT
- | TRBJ2-5 | TRBV2 | - | CASSEIGGETQYF | TGTGCCAGCAGTGAGATTGGGGGGGAGACCCAGTACTTC
- | TRBJ1-6 | TRBV3-1/TRBV3-2 | - | CASSQGNVGSPLHF | TGTGCCAGCAGCCAGGGGAACGTGGGTTCACCCCTCCACTTT
- | TRBJ1-1 | TRBV29-1 | few | CSVGSHWNTEAFF | TGCAGCGTTGGGTCCCACTGGAACACTGAAGCTTTCTTT
- | TRBJ1-2 | TRBV4-2 | - | CASSRGAGKSYGYTF | TGTGCCAGCAGCCGGGGGGCAGGGAAAAGCTATGGCTACACCTTC
TRBD1 | TRBJ1-2 | TRBV6-5 | - | CASSRTGNYGYTF | TGTGCCAGCAGCAGGACAGGGAACTATGGCTACACCTTC
TRBD2 | TRBJ2-2 | TRBV2 | - | CASGASGNTGELFF | TGTGCCAGCGGGGCTAGCGGGAACACCGGGGAGCTGTTTTTT
TRBD1 | TRBJ1-5 | TRBV6-5 | - | CASHTGDQPQHF | TGTGCCAGCCACACAGGGGATCAGCCCCAGCATTTT
- | TRBJ2-3 | TRBV30 | - | CAWSGGRMSTDTQYF | TGTGCCTGGAGTGGCGGGCGAATGAGCACAGATACGCAGTATTTT
- | TRBJ1-1 | TRBV11-1 | - | CASSLVGTSAFF | TGTGCCAGCAGCTTAGTTGGGACTTCGGCTTTCTTT
- | TRBJ2-5 | TRBV7-2 | few | CASSLVQRETQYF | TGTGCCAGCAGCTTAGTCCAACGAGAGACCCAGTACTTC
- | TRBJ1-5 | TRBV6-2/TRBV6-3 | - | CASSLRANQPQHF | TGTGCCAGCAGTCTCAGGGCCAATCAGCCCCAGCATTTT
- | TRBJ1-2 | TRBV9 | - | CASSPPAGHYYGYTF | TGTGCCAGCAGCCCCCCGGCGGGACACTACTATGGCTACACCTTC
- | TRBJ1-4 | TRBV3-1/TRBV3-2 | - | CASSEVGAAEKLFF | TGTGCCAGCAGCGAAGTTGGGGCGGCGGAAAAACTGTTTTTT
- | TRBJ1-6 | TRBV7-2 | once | CASSLTRDSPLHF | TGTGCCAGCAGCTTAACTAGGGACTCACCCCTCCACTTT
TRBD2 | TRBJ2-1 | TRBV6-5 | - | CATTGLAVYNEQFF | TGTGCCACTACGGGACTAGCGGTCTACAATGAGCAGTTCTTC
- | TRBJ1-1 | TRBV6-6 | - | CASSYTVEAFF | TGTGCCAGCAGTTATACAGTTGAAGCTTTCTTT
- | TRBJ2-7 | TRBV30 | - | CAWSFPGRSSYEQYF | TGTGCCTGGAGCTTCCCGGGACGAAGCTCCTACGAGCAGTACTTC
TRBD1 | TRBJ2-3 | TRBV9 | - | CASSVRDRADTQYF | TGTGCCAGCAGCGTGAGGGACAGGGCAGATACGCAGTATTTT
- | TRBJ1-5 | TRBV6-5 | - | CASQIQQGGGWPQHF | TGTGCCAGCCAAATCCAACAGGGTGGGGGGTGGCCCCAGCATTTT
- | TRBJ2-2 | TRBV3-1/TRBV3-2 | - | CASSQGPSTRRITNTGELFF | TGTGCCAGCAGCCAAGGACCCTCGACTAGGCGGATTACGAACACCGGGGAGCTGTTTTTT
- | TRBJ1-2 | TRBV2 | - | CASSEYRDYGYTF | TGTGCCAGCAGTGAATACAGGGACTATGGCTACACCTTC
TRBD1 | TRBJ2-7 | TRBV18 | - | CASSPAGTGNYEQYF | TGTGCCAGCTCACCAGCCGGGACAGGTAACTACGAGCAGTACTTC
TRBD2 | TRBJ2-3 | TRBV6-5 | - | CASSYSLAGITDTQYF | TGTGCCAGCAGTTACTCTCTAGCGGGGATCACAGATACGCAGTATTTT
- | TRBJ1-5 | TRBV21-1 | - | CASSPGSGQGIFNQPQHF | TGTGCCAGCAGCCCAGGCTCGGGACAGGGGATTTTCAATCAGCCCCAGCATTTT
- | TRBJ2-3 | TRBV18 | - | CASSPGSTDTQYF | TGTGCCAGCTCACCGGGCAGCACAGATACGCAGTATTTT
- | TRBJ2-7 | TRBV6-5 | - | CASSLTGVYEQYF | TGTGCCAGCAGTTTGACGGGAGTCTACGAGCAGTACTTC
TRBD1 | TRBJ1-1 | TRBV27 | - | CASSRIEQGAILFMNTEAFF | TGTGCCAGCAGCCGGATAGAGCAGGGGGCCATCCTATTTATGAACACTGAAGCTTTCTTT
- | TRBJ1-1 | TRBV14 | - | CASSNMRSAEAFF | TGTGCCAGCAGCAACATGAGGTCGGCTGAAGCTTTCTTT
- | TRBJ1-1 | TRBV9 | - | CASSTEGGNTEAFF | TGTGCCAGCAGCACCGAGGGGGGGAACACTGAAGCTTTCTTT
- | TRBJ1-1 | TRBV2 | - | CASSGAEVNTEAFF | TGTGCCAGCAGTGGGGCAGAAGTGAACACTGAAGCTTTCTTT
TRBD2 | TRBJ2-5 | TRBV3-1/TRBV3-2 | - | CASSRNSGGSQETQYF | TGTGCCAGCAGCAGAAATTCGGGGGGTTCCCAAGAGACCCAGTACTTC
TRBD1 | TRBJ1-1 | TRBV3-1/TRBV3-2 | - | CASSENRGNTEAFF | TGTGCCAGCAGTGAGAACAGGGGGAACACTGAAGCTTTCTTT
- | TRBJ2-2 | TRBV19 | - | CASSISVNTGELFF | TGTGCCAGTAGTATCTCCGTCAACACCGGGGAGCTGTTTTTT
- | TRBJ2-7 | TRBV18 | - | CASSQGFAYEQYF | TGTGCCAGCTCACAGGGGTTCGCCTACGAGCAGTACTTC
- | TRBJ1-2 | TRBV2 | - | CASSELRGGLDYGYTF | TGTGCCAGCAGTGAATTGAGAGGTGGCCTCGACTATGGCTACACCTTC
TRBD1 | TRBJ2-1 | TRBV6-5 | - | CASRLGTGNNEQFF | TGTGCCAGCAGACTAGGGACAGGTAACAATGAGCAGTTCTTC
TRBD1 | TRBJ1-5 | TRBV30 | - | CAWSVGASRGNQPQHF | TGTGCCTGGAGTGTCGGAGCCTCCAGGGGGAATCAGCCCCAGCATTTT